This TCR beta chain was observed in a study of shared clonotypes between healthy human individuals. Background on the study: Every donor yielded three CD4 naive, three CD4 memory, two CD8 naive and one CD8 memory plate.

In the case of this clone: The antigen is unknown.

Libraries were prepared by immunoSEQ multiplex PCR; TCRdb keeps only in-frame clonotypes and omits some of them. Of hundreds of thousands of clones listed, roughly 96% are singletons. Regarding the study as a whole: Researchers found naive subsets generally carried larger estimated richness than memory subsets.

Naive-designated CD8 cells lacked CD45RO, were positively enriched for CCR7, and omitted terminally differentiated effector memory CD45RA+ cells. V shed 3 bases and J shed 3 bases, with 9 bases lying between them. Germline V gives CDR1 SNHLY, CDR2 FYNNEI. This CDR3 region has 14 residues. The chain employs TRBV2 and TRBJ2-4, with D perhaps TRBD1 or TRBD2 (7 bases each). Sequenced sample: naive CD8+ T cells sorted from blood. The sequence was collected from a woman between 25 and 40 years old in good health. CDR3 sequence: CASSDRGGKNIQYF. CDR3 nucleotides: TGTGCCAGCAGTGACAGGGGGGGCAAAAACATTCAGTACTTC. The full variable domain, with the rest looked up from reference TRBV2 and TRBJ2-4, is EPEVTQTPSHQVTQMGQEVILRCVPISNHLYFYWYRQILGQKVEFLVSFYNNEISEKSEIFDDQFSVERPDGSNFTLKIRSTKLEDSAMYFCASSDRGGKNIQYFGAGTRLSVL.